A selection of T cell receptor beta chains follows, all from one sample in a study of T cell changes during pregnancy in multiple sclerosis. Sequenced by immunoSEQ multiplex PCR; TCRdb stores in-frame clones only, minus some. The table lists around 30,000 clones, about nine tenths of them singletons. Source: CD8+ T cells from peripheral blood mononuclear cells, taken in the second trimester of pregnancy. These TCRs come from a female donor with multiple sclerosis, enrolled in a pregnancy study. Both conserved end residues are part of each CDR3. A D gene is named only where the DNA matches it firmly. Rows give clone size only sometimes, using once, few, many, or a class for an expanded clone.

TRBJ2-3 TRBD2 few TRBV2 TGTGCCAGCAGTGAAGCCGGACACTCTAGCGGGAGCTCGGATACGCAGTATTTT CASSEAGHSSGSSDTQYF
TRBJ2-3 TRBD2 . TRBV28 TGTGCCAGCAGCACTCAAGAGGAGCGGGGGTCAGATACGCAGTATTTT CASSTQEERGSDTQYF
TRBJ2-1 TRBD2 . TRBV6-4 TGTGCCAGCAGTGACTCGGTGGGGGGGGCCTACAATGAGCAGTTCTTC CASSDSVGGAYNEQFF
TRBJ2-1 TRBD1 . TRBV27 TGTGCCAGCAGTTCCCCAGGGACAGGGGACAATGAGCAGTTCTTC CASSSPGTGDNEQFF
TRBJ1-3 . once TRBV6-6 TGTGCCAGCAGTTACGAGGGGGCTGGAAACACCATATATTTT CASSYEGAGNTIYF
TRBJ2-7 . . TRBV7-9 TGTGCCAGCAGCTCCTCTCGGGGTGTTGGCCACTACGAGCAGTACTTC CASSSSRGVGHYEQYF
TRBJ2-5 . . TRBV9 TGTGCCAGCAGCGTTGAGGAGAGATCGGGGGAGACCCAGTACTTC CASSVEERSGETQYF
TRBJ2-1 TRBD2 once TRBV27 TGTGCCAGCAGCGACCTGATAGCGGGAGCGGGCAATGAGCAGTTCTTC CASSDLIAGAGNEQFF
TRBJ2-1 . . TRBV13 TGTGCCAGCAGCTTAGTAGCTAGCTTGGACAATGAGCAGTTCTTC CASSLVASLDNEQFF
TRBJ1-2 . . TRBV7-8 TGTGCCAGCAGCGACATCGTAAGCAGGCCTACTAACTATGGCTACACCTTC CASSDIVSRPTNYGYTF
TRBJ2-1 . . TRBV5-1 TGCGCCAGCAGCAATAGCGGAGTGTACAATGAGCAGTTCTTC CASSNSGVYNEQFF
TRBJ1-1 . . TRBV14 TGTGCCAGCAGCCAATATTTTCGGGGGTTCACTGAAGCTTTCTTT CASSQYFRGFTEAFF
TRBJ1-2 . . TRBV4-3 TGCGCCAGCAGCCAAGAATTTCAGGGAAGCTATGGCTACACCTTC CASSQEFQGSYGYTF
TRBJ1-2 . . TRBV6-5 TGTGCCAGCAGTTACGGGCAGGTCTACACCTTC CASSYGQVYTF
TRBJ2-5 . . TRBV27 TGTGCCAGCAGCCCGACATGGCAAGAAGAGACCCAGTACTTC CASSPTWQEETQYF
TRBJ1-1 TRBD1 few TRBV6-6 TGTGCCAGCACCCCCGGGTCGGCAGGGGGCACTGAAGCTTTCTTT CASTPGSAGGTEAFF
TRBJ1-2 TRBD1 . TRBV6-4 TGTGCCAGCAGCCCTACAGGGGTCGATGGCTACACCTTC CASSPTGVDGYTF
TRBJ1-4 . . TRBV5-4 TGTGCCAGCAGCTTGGCGGGGGGGCATGAAAAACTGTTTTTT CASSLAGGHEKLFF
TRBJ1-1 . few TRBV9 TGTGCCAGCAGCGTAGATGGGGGGTACAGTGAAGCTTTCTTT CASSVDGGYSEAFF
TRBJ2-3 . . TRBV6-6 TGTGCCAGCAAACCCGCTAGTCCCGCAGATACGCAGTATTTT CASKPASPADTQYF
TRBJ2-1 TRBD2 once TRBV5-1 TGCGCCAGCAGCTTGGTTAGCGGGGGGGCCAATGAGCAGTTCTTC CASSLVSGGANEQFF
TRBJ2-5 . . TRBV5-6 TGTGCCAGCAGCTTGGTGGCAGGAGAGACCCAGTACTTC CASSLVAGETQYF
TRBJ1-1 TRBD1 . TRBV15 TGTGCCACCGGACAGGATAACACTGAAGCTTTCTTT CATGQDNTEAFF
TRBJ2-7 . . TRBV4-1 TGCGCCAGCAGCCAAGATAGTCGAGTGCTCGAGCAGTACTTC CASSQDSRVLEQYF
TRBJ2-1 TRBD2 . TRBV28 TGTGCCAGCAGTTCCCCCGTGGGGGAGGGGAGTTATGATGAGCAGTTCTTC CASSSPVGEGSYDEQFF
TRBJ2-3 TRBD2 . TRBV2 TGTGCCAGCGGAACCCGAGCGGGGGGGCCTCCAGATACGCAGTATTTT CASGTRAGGPPDTQYF
TRBJ2-1 TRBD2 . TRBV7-7 TGTGCTAGCAGCTTTTCCGGGACTAGAGGCGATGAGCAGTTCTTC CASSFSGTRGDEQFF
TRBJ1-4 . . TRBV4-3 TGCGCCAGCAGCCAAGATCAGGAATCGGGACTACTGTTTTTT CASSQDQESGLLFF
TRBJ2-1 . . TRBV18 TGTGCCAGCTCACCCGCCGGGGAGGCCGGCAATGAGCAGTTCTTC CASSPAGEAGNEQFF
TRBJ1-2 . . TRBV6-4 TGTGCCAGCAGTCCGACCTCAGAGGCGGTCTATGGCTACACCTTC CASSPTSEAVYGYTF
TRBJ2-3 TRBD2 once TRBV5-1 TGCGCCAGCAGCCAAGGGACTAGCCCCCGGACAGATACGCAGTATTTT CASSQGTSPRTDTQYF
TRBJ2-5 TRBD2 . TRBV4-1 TGCGCCAGCAGCCAAGATCCGGGGGGGGAGACCCAGTACTTC CASSQDPGGETQYF
TRBJ1-2 . . TRBV5-6 TGTGCCAGCAGCCCAGGAGGCTCCACTTCCCCCTACTATGGCTACACCTTC CASSPGGSTSPYYGYTF
TRBJ2-7 . . TRBV29-1 TGCAGCGTTGAAGTCCAGGGTAACGAGCAGTACTTC CSVEVQGNEQYF
TRBJ2-2 TRBD2 once TRBV7-9 TGTGCCAGCAGCTTAGTAGCGGGAGGCCTCCAGGGCACCGGGGAGCTGTTTTTT CASSLVAGGLQGTGELFF
TRBJ1-2 . . TRBV19 TGTGCCAGCGGGACACCGAGCTATGGCTACACCTTC CASGTPSYGYTF
TRBJ2-1 TRBD2 . TRBV6-5 TGTGCCAGCGGACTACTAGCGGGGACTTACAATGAGCAGTTCTTC CASGLLAGTYNEQFF
TRBJ2-3 . . TRBV19 TGTGCCAGTAGTATAGGGTCCGGGAACACAGATACGCAGTATTTT CASSIGSGNTDTQYF
TRBJ2-3 TRBD2 . TRBV23-1 TGCGCCAGCAGTCAATCAACCCGGGGGGATACCACAGATACGCAGTATTTT CASSQSTRGDTTDTQYF
TRBJ2-2 . . TRBV7-9 TGTGCCAGCAGCCCCTCAAGGGGCTCGGGCACCGGGGAGCTGTTTTTT CASSPSRGSGTGELFF
TRBJ2-1 TRBD2 . TRBV6-4 TGTGCCAGCAGTTTTAAGACTAGCGGGAGTGATGAGCAGTTCTTC CASSFKTSGSDEQFF
TRBJ1-1 TRBD1 . TRBV11-2 TGTGCCAGCAGCAATTATGGACAGGGTATGAACACTGAAGCTTTCTTT CASSNYGQGMNTEAFF
TRBJ1-6 TRBD1 . TRBV28 TGTGCCAGCAGTCCCCATCTGACAGGGGACCCCTATAATTCACCCCTCCACTTT CASSPHLTGDPYNSPLHF
TRBJ1-2 TRBD1 . TRBV5-8 TGTGCCAGCAGATACAAGACGACAGGGCCGCTACGGACCTTC CASRYKTTGPLRTF
TRBJ1-1 TRBD1 once TRBV4-1 TGCGCCAGCAGCCTCACGACAGGGCGCGGCACTGAAGCTTTCTTT CASSLTTGRGTEAFF
TRBJ2-1 TRBD2 once TRBV12-5 TGTGCTAGTTCTAGCGGGTACAATGAGCAGTTCTTC CASSSGYNEQFF
TRBJ1-2 . . TRBV27 TGTGCCAGCAGTTTCGGCAGGGGTGTCGGTGGCTACACCTTC CASSFGRGVGGYTF
TRBJ1-1 . . TRBV7-9 TGTGCCAGCAGCTCCCGACAGGTAACTGCTTTCTTT CASSSRQVTAFF
TRBJ1-1 . . TRBV4-3 TGCGCCAGCAGCCAACTTACTAACACTGAAGCTTTCTTT CASSQLTNTEAFF
TRBJ1-6 . . TRBV28 TGTGCCAGCAGTCCCGGGGGGGGTTCCCTCCACTTT CASSPGGGSLHF
TRBJ1-2 TRBD1 . TRBV6-5 TGTGCCAGCAGTTACTCGGAGGGGGCACGGTATGGCTACACCTTC CASSYSEGARYGYTF
TRBJ2-2 TRBD2 . TRBV6-5 TGTGCCAGCAGTTACTCGTTCCCCGGGGGGGGCGGGGAGCTGTTTTTT CASSYSFPGGGGELFF
TRBJ2-7 . . TRBV19 TGTGCCAGTAGTATGGTCGGGGGACGCGAGCAGTACTTC CASSMVGGREQYF